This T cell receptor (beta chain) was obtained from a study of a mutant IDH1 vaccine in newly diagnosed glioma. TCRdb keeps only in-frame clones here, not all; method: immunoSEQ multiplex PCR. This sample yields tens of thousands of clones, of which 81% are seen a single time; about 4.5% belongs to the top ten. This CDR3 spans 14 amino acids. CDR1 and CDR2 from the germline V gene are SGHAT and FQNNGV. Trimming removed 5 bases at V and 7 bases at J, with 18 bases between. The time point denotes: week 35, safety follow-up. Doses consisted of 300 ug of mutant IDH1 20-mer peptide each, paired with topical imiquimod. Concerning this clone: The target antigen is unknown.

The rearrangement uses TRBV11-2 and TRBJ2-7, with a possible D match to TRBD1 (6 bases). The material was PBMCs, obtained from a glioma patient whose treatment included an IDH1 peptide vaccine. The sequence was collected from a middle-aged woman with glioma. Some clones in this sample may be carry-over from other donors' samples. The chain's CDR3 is CASSTDHRVREQYF. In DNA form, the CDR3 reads TGTGCCAGCAGCACCGACCACAGGGTTCGGGAGCAGTACTTC.